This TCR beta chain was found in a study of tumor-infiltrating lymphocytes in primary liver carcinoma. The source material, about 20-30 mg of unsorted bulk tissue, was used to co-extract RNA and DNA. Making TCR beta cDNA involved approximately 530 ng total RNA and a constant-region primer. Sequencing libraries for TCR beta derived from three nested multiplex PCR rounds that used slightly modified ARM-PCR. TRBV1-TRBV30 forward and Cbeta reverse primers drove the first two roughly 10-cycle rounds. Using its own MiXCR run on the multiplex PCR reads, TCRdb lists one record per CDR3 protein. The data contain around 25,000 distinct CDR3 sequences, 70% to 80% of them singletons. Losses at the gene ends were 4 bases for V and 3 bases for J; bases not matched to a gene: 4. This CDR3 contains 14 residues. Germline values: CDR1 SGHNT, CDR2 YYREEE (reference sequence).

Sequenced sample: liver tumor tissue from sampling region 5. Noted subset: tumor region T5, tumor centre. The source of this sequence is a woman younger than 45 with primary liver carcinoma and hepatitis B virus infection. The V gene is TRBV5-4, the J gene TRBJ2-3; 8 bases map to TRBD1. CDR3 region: CASSHRGETDTQYF. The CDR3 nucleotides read TGTGCCAGCAGCCACAGGGGGGAAACAGATACGCAGTATTTT.